This paragraph reports one TCR beta chain. Antigen: not known. This entry is derived from a study of identical twins. Whole-study results and caveats: The study found excess low generation probability among twin-shared out-of-frame alpha sequences. Fewer insertions were carried by abundant cord blood beta clonotypes, but none was seen in memory repertoires.

TCRdb itself ran the 5' RACE reads through MiXCR, one entry per CDR3 protein. The data contain 460,000 or so distinct CDR3 sequences, approximately 14% of them seen just once; the ten biggest clones take up approximately 0.52%. The sample was also linked to a second study, of yellow fever vaccine responses in identical twins.

The receptor was isolated from a woman aged 18-30 years in good health. The material sequenced was CD4+ T cells sorted from blood.

The CDR3 loop is CASSYQQNSPLHF. CDR3 in DNA: TGTGCCAGCAGCTATCAGCAGAATTCACCCCTCCACTTT. The V call is TRBV3-1, the J call TRBJ1-6; unclear D gene. Looked up from germline, CDR1 is LGHDT and CDR2 is YNNKEL (reference sequence). Trimming stripped 5 bases from V and 7 bases from J, with 9 bases between. This CDR3 has 13 residues.